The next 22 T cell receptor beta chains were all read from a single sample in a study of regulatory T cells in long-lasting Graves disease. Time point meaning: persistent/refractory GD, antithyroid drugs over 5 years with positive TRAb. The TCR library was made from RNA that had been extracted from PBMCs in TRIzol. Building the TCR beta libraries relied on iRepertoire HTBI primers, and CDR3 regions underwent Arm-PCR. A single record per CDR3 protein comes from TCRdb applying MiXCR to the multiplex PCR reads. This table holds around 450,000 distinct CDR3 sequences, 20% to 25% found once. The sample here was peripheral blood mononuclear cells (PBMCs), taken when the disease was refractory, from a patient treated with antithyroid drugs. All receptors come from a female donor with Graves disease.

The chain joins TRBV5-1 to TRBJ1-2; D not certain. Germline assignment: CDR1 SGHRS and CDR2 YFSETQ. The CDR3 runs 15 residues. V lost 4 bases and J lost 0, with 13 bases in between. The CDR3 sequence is CASSRADGTNYGYTF. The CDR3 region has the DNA TGCGCCAGCAGCAGAGCGGACGGAACTAACTATGGCTACACCTTC.

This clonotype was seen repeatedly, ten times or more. CDR3 bases: TGCAGCGTCGGGGACCCAACTAATGAAAAACTGTTTTTT. It yields the protein CSVGDPTNEKLFF. The genes are TRBV20-1 and TRBJ1-4; a possible D gene is TRBD1 (5 bases). Germline assignment: CDR1 DFQATT and CDR2 SNEGSKA (reference sequence). This CDR3 is built from 13 residues.

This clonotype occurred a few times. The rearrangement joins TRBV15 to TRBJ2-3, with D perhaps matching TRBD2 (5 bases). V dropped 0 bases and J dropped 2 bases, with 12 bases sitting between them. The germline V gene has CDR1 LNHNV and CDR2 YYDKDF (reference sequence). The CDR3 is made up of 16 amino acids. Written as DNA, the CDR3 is TGTGCCACCAGCAGAGATCAGCGGCGGATCACAGATACGCAGTATTTT. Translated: CATSRDQRRITDTQYF.

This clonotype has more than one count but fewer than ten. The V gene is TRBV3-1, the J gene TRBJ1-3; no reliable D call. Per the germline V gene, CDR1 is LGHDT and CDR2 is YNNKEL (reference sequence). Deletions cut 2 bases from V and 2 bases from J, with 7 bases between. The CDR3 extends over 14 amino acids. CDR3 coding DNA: TGTGCCAGCAGCCAACTACAGACTGGAAACACCATATATTTT. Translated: CASSQLQTGNTIYF. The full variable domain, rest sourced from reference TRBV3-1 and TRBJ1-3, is DTAVSQTPKYLVTQMGNDKSIKCEQNLGHDTMYWYKQDSKKFLKIMFSYNNKELIINETVPNRFSPKSPDKAHLNLHINSLELGDSAVYFCASSQLQTGNTIYFGEGSWLTVV.

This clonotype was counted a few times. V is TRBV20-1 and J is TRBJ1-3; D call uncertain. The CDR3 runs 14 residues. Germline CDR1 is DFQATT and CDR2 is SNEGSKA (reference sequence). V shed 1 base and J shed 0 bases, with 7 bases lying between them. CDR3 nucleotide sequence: TGCAGTGCTAGAGCGGTCCTCTCTGGAAACACCATATATTTT. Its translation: CSARAVLSGNTIYF.

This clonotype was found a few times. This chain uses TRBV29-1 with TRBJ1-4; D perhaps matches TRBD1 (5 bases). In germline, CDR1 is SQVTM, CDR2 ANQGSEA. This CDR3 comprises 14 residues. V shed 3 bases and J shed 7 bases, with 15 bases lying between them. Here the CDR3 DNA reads TGCAGCGTTGAGGCAGGGCTTTTTGGTGAAAAACTGTTTTTT. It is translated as CSVEAGLFGEKLFF.

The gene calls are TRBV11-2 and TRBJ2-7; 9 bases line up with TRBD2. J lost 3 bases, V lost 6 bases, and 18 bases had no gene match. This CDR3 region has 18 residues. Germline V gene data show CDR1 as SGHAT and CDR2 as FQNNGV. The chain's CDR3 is CASSYSAVSGSPDYEQYF. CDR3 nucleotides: TGTGCCAGCAGTTACTCAGCCGTTAGCGGGAGTCCCGACTACGAGCAGTACTTC.

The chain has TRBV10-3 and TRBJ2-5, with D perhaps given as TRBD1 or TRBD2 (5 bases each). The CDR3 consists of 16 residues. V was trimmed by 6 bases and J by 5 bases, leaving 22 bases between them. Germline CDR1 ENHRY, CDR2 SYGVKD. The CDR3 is CAIRAGTESLGETQYF. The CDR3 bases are TGTGCCATCAGAGCCGGGACGGAAAGCCTGGGGGAGACCCAGTACTTC.

This CDR3 is CASSQGGQNMGPQHF. The CDR3 bases are TGTGCCAGCAGCCAGGGGGGACAGAATATGGGGCCCCAGCATTTT. The V gene is TRBV7-9, the J gene TRBJ1-5, with 7 bases fitting TRBD1. CDR1 SEHNR and CDR2 FQNEAQ come from the germline V gene (reference sequence). The ends lost 5 bases at V and 9 bases at J; junction bases unmatched: 13. The CDR3 is 15 residues long.

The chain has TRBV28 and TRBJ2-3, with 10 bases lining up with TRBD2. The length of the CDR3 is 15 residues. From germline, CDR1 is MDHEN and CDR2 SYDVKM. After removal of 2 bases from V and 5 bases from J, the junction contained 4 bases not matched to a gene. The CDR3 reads CASSLPRLAGDTQYF. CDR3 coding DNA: TGTGCCAGCAGTTTACCTAGACTAGCGGGAGATACGCAGTATTTT.

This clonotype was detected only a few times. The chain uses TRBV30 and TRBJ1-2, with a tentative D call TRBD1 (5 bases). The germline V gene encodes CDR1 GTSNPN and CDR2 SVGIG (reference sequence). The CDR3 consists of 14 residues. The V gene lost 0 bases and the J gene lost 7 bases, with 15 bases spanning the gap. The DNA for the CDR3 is TGTGCCTGGAGTGTAGGATCCCTGGGGGGTGGCTACACCTTC. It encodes CAWSVGSLGGGYTF.

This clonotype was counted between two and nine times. CDR3 protein: CASSLSSAGNTIYF. The CDR3 DNA reads TGTGCCAGCAGCTTATCGTCGGCTGGAAACACCATATATTTT. The chain uses TRBV11-2 and TRBJ1-3; D unclear. There are 14 residues in the CDR3. Germline CDR1 and CDR2: SGHAT and FQNNGV. V dropped 2 bases and J dropped 2 bases, with 7 bases sitting between them.

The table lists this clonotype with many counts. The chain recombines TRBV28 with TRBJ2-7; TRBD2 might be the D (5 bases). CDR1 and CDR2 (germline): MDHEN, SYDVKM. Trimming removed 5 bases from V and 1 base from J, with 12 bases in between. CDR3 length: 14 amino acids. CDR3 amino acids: CASSPKAVSYEQYF. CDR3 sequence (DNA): TGTGCCAGCAGTCCCAAAGCGGTATCCTACGAGCAGTACTTC.

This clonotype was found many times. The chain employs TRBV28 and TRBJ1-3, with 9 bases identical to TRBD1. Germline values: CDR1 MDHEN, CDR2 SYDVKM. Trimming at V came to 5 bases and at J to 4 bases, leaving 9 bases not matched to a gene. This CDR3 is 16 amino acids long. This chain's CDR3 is CASSETGGKRGNTIYF. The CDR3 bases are TGTGCCAGCAGTGAGACAGGGGGGAAGAGAGGAAACACCATATATTTT.

Written as DNA, the CDR3 is TGTGCCAGCAGCCACCTCCCGGGACAGCGCCACTTGATGAACACTGAAGCTTTCTTT. This sequence encodes CASSHLPGQRHLMNTEAFF. The gene calls are TRBV7-9 and TRBJ1-1; 7 bases agree with TRBD1. The trim removed 5 bases at V and 0 bases at J, leaving 18 bases unmatched. The length of the CDR3 is 19 residues. The germline gives CDR1 SEHNR, CDR2 FQNEAQ (reference sequence).

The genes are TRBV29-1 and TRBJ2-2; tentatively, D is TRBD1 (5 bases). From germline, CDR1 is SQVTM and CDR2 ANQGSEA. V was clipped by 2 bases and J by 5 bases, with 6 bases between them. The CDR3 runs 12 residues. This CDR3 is CSVEQGTGELFF. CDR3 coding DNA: TGCAGCGTTGAACAGGGTACCGGGGAGCTGTTTTTT.

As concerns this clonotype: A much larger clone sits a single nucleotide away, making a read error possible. The chain's CDR3 is CASSLFGHETQYF. DNA of the CDR3: TGTGCCAGCAGCTTATTTGGGCACGAGACCCAGTACTTC. This chain links TRBV7-3 with TRBJ2-5; D is ambiguous. Germline CDR1 SGHTA, CDR2 FQGTGA. V was cut by 2 bases and J by 5 bases, with 9 bases left in between. CDR3 length: 13 amino acids.

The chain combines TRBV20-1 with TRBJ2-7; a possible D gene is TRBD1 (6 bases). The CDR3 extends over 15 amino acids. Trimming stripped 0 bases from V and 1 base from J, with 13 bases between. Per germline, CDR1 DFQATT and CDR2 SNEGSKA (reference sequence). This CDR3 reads CSARENRDISYEQYF. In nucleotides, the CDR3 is TGCAGTGCTAGAGAGAACCGGGACATTTCCTACGAGCAGTACTTC.

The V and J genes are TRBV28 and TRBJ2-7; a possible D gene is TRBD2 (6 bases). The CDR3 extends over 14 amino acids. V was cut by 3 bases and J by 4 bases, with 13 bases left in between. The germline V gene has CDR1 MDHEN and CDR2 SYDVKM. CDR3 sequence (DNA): TGTGCCAGCAGTTTGGAGGGGTTCGTTTACGAGCAGTACTTC. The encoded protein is CASSLEGFVYEQYF.

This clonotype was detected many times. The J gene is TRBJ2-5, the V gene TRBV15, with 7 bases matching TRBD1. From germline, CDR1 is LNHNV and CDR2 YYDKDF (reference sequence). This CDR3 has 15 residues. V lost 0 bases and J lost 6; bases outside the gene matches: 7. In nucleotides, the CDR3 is TGTGCCACCAGCAGAGATGACAGGGTAGTCAAGACCCAGTACTTC. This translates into CATSRDDRVVKTQYF.

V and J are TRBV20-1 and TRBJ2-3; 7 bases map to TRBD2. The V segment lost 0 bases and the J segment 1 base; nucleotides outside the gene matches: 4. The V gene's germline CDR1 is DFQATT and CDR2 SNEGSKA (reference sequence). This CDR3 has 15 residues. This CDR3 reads CSARDTSEGTDTQYF. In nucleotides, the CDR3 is TGCAGTGCTAGAGATACTAGCGAGGGCACAGATACGCAGTATTTT.

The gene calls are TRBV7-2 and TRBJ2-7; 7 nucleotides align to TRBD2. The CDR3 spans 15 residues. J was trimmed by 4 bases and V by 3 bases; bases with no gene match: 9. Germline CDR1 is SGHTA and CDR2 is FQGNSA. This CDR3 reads CASSFDGLDDYEQYF. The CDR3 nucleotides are TGTGCCAGCAGCTTCGATGGACTAGATGATTACGAGCAGTACTTC. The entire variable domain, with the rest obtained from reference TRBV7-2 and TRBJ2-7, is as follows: GAGVSQSPSNKVTEKGKDVELRCDPISGHTALYWYRQSLGQGLEFLIYFQGNSAPDKSGLPSDRFSAERTGGSVSTLTIQRTQQEDSAVYLCASSFDGLDDYEQYFGPGTRLTVT.